This T cell receptor beta chain is from a study of cytomegalovirus exposure and HLA in healthy donors. Notes on the study in general: The study put under 200 TCR beta chains on its list as cytomegalovirus-associated. In vitro confirmation showed a few CMV-associated chains to be CMV antigen specific. Whilst most TCR sequences proved rare, a subset of public TCRs occurred across many donors.

The donors were part of the roughly 120-subject validation cohort, which stood apart from the roughly 670-subject first cohort. With regard to this clone: Antigen specificity is unknown.

TCRdb's copy holds only in-frame clones and misses some; the assay was immunoSEQ multiplex PCR. The data show more than 250,000 clones, roughly 90% seen once. V was clipped by 8 bases and J by 8 bases; unmatched bases: 6. There are 14 residues in the CDR3. The germline V gene encodes CDR1 PRHDT and CDR2 FYEKMQ (reference sequence). The specimen was PBMCs. The receptor's source is a young woman in good health and CMV-seronegative. The chain carries TRBV13 and TRBJ2-1, with TRBD2 matching 13 bases. CDR3 protein: CASGLGLAGDEQFF. In nucleotides, the CDR3 is TGTGCCAGCGGTCTAGGACTAGCGGGAGATGAGCAGTTCTTC. Variable domain in full (rest from reference TRBV13 and TRBJ2-1): AAGVIQSPRHLIKEKRETATLKCYPIPRHDTVYWYQQGPGQDPQFLISFYEKMQSDKGSIPDRFSAQQFSDYHSELNMSSLELGDSALYFCASGLGLAGDEQFFGPGTRLTVL.